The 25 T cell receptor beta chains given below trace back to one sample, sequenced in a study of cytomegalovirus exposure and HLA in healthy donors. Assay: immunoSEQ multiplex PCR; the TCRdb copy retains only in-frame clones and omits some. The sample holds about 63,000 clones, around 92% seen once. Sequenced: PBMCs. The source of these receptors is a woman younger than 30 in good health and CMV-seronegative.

In DNA, the CDR3 is TGTGCCAGCAAGGGACAGGGGCGCTACGAGCAGTACTTC. Amino acid sequence: CASKGQGRYEQYF. The chain joins TRBV6-5 to TRBJ2-7; 10 bases line up with TRBD1. The CDR3 has 13 residues. CDR1 is MNHEY and CDR2 is SVGAGI in the germline V gene. V lost 7 bases, J lost 3 bases, and 3 bases stayed unmatched.

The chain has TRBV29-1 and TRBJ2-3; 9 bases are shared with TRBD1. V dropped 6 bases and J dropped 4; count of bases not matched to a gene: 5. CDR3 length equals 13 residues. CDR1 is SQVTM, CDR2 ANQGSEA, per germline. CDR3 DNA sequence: TGCAGCGTCCTGGGACAGGGTTCAGATACGCAGTATTTT. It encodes CSVLGQGSDTQYF.

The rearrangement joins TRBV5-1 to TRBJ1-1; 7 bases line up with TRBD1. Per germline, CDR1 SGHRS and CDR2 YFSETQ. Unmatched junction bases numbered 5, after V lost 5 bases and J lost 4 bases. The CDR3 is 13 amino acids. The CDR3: CASRTTGVTEAFF. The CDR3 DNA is TGCGCCAGCAGAACCACAGGGGTCACTGAAGCTTTCTTT.

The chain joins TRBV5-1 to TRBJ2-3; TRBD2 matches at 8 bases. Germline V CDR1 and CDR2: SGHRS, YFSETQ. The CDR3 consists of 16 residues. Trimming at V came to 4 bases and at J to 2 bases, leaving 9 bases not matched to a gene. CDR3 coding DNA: TGCGCCAGCAGCCTCAGGGCTAGCGGGCACACAGATACGCAGTATTTT. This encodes CASSLRASGHTDTQYF.

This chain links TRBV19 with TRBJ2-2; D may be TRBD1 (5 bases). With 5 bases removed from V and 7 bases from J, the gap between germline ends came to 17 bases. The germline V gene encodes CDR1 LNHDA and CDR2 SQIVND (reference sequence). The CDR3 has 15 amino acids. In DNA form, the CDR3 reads TGTGCCAGTAGTGCGTGGGATTGGGGCAACGGGGAGCTGTTTTTT. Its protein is CASSAWDWGNGELFF.

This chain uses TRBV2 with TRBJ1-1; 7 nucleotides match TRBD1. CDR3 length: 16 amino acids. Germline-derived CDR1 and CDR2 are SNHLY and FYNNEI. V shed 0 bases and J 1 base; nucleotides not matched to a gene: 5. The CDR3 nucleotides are TGTGCCAGCAGTGAAGCGTGGACAGGACAGAACACTGAAGCTTTCTTT. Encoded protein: CASSEAWTGQNTEAFF.

The CDR3 DNA reads TGTGCCAGCAGCCAATCACAGGTCACAGATACGCAGTATTTT. As protein: CASSQSQVTDTQYF. The V call is TRBV16, the J call TRBJ2-3; the D gene is possibly TRBD1 (5 bases). V lost 0 bases, J lost 2 bases, and 6 bases lay in between. This CDR3 is 14 amino acids long. Germline CDR1 reads KGHSY; CDR2 reads FQNENV.

The CDR3 coding sequence is TGTGCCAGCAGCCGCGCGAGACAGACCGGGGAGCTGTTTTTT. Translating gives CASSRARQTGELFF. This chain joins TRBV7-2 and TRBJ2-2, with a possible D match to TRBD1 (5 bases). Trimming removed 5 bases at V and 5 bases at J, with 12 bases between. CDR3 size: 14 residues. The germline gives CDR1 SGHTA, CDR2 FQGNSA.

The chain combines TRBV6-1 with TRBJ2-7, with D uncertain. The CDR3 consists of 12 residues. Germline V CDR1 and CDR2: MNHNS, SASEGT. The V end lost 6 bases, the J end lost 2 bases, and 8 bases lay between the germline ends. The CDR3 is CASSLVAYEQYF. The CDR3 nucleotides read TGTGCCAGCAGCTTGGTAGCCTACGAGCAGTACTTC.

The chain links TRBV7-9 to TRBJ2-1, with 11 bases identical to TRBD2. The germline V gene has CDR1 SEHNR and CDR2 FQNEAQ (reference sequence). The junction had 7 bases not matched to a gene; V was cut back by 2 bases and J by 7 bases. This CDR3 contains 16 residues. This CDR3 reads CASSLFTSGSRNEQFF. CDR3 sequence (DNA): TGTGCCAGCAGCTTATTCACTAGCGGGAGCCGTAATGAGCAGTTCTTC.

This CDR3 reads CASSEWLYEQYF. DNA for the CDR3: TGTGCCAGCAGTGAATGGCTTTACGAGCAGTACTTC. The chain uses TRBV2 and TRBJ2-7; the D is unclear. The CDR3 spans 12 residues. The germline gives CDR1 SNHLY, CDR2 FYNNEI. Trimming shortened V by 2 bases and J by 4 bases, and 6 bases separated the two germline ends.

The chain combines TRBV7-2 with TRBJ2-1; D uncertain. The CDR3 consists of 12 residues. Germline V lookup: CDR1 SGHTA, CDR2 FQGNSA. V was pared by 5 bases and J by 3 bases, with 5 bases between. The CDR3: CASSLRYNEQFF. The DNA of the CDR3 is TGTGCCAGCAGCCTACGCTACAATGAGCAGTTCTTC.

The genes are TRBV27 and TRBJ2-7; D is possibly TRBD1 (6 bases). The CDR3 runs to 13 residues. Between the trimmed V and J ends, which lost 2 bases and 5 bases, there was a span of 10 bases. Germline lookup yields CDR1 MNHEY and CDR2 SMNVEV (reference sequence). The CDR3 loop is CASSLQGRHEQYF. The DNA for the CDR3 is TGTGCCAGCAGTTTACAGGGGAGACACGAGCAGTACTTC.

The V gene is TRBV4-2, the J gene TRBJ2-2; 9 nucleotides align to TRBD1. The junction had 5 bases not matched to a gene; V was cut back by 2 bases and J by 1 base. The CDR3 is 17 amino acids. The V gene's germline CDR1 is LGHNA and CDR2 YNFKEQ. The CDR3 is CASSQLPGQGNTGELFF. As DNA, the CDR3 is TGTGCCAGCAGCCAACTTCCGGGACAGGGGAACACCGGGGAGCTGTTTTTT.

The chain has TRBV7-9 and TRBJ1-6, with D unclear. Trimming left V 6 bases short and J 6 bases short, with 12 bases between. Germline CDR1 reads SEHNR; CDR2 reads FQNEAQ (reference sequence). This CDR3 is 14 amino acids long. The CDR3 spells CASRGPTANSPLHF. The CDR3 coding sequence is TGTGCCAGCAGGGGCCCCACCGCTAATTCACCCCTCCACTTT. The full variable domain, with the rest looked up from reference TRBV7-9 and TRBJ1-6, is DTGVSQNPRHKITKRGQNVTFRCDPISEHNRLYWYRQTLGQGPEFLTYFQNEAQLEKSRLLSDRFSAERPKGSFSTLEIQRTEQGDSAMYLCASRGPTANSPLHFGNGTRLTVT.

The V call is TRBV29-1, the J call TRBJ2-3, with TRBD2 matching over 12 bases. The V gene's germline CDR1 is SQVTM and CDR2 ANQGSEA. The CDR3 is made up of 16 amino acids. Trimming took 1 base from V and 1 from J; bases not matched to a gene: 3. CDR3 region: CSVEGRLAGGTDTQYF. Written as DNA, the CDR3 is TGCAGCGTTGAAGGCCGACTAGCGGGAGGCACAGATACGCAGTATTTT.

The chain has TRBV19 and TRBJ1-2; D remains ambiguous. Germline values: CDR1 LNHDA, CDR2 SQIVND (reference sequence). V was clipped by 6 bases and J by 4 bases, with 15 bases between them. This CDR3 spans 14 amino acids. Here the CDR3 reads CASREVPDTYGYTF. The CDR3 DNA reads TGTGCCAGTAGAGAAGTCCCTGACACCTATGGCTACACCTTC.

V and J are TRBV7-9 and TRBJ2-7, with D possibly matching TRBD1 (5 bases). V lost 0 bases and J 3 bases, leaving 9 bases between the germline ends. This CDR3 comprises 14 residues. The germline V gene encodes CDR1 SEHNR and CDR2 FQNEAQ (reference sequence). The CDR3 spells CASSLAWQGYEQYF. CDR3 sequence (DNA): TGTGCCAGCAGCTTAGCTTGGCAGGGCTACGAGCAGTACTTC.

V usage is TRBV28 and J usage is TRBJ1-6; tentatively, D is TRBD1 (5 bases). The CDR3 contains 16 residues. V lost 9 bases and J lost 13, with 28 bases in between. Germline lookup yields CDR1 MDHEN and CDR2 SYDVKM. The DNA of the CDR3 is TGTGCCAGTCAACACAGGCCCATCGCCCATGAAGCGCCCCTCCACTTT. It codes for CASQHRPIAHEAPLHF. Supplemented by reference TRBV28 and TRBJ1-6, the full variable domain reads DVKVTQSSRYLVKRTGEKVFLECVQDMDHENMFWYRQDPGLGLRLIYFSYDVKMKEKGDIPEGYSVSREKKERFSLILESASTNQTSMYLCASQHRPIAHEAPLHFGNGTRLTVT.

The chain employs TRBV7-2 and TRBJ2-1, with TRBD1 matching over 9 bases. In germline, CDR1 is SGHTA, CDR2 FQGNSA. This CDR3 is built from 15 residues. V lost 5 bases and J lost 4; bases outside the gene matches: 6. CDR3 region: CASSMGQGEYNEQFF. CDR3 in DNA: TGTGCCAGCAGCATGGGACAGGGAGAGTACAATGAGCAGTTCTTC. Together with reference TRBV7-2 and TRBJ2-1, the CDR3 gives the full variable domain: GAGVSQSPSNKVTEKGKDVELRCDPISGHTALYWYRQSLGQGLEFLIYFQGNSAPDKSGLPSDRFSAERTGGSVSTLTIQRTQQEDSAVYLCASSMGQGEYNEQFFGPGTRLTVL.

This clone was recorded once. CDR3 sequence (DNA): TGTGCCATCAGCGCCGACACCCGAAGCAATGAAAAACTGTTTTTT. Translated, it gives CAISADTRSNEKLFF. This chain connects TRBV10-3 to TRBJ1-4; D gene ambiguous. This CDR3 has 15 residues. Per the germline V gene, CDR1 is ENHRY and CDR2 is SYGVKD. V lost 6 bases and J lost 5, with 16 bases in between.

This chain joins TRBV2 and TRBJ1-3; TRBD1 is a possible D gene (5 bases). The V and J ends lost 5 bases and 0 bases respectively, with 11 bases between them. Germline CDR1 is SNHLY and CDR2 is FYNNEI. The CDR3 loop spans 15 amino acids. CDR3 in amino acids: CASSHDRFSGNTIYF. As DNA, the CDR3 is TGTGCCAGCAGTCACGACAGATTCTCTGGAAACACCATATATTTT. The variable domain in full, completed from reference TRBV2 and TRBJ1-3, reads EPEVTQTPSHQVTQMGQEVILRCVPISNHLYFYWYRQILGQKVEFLVSFYNNEISEKSEIFDDQFSVERPDGSNFTLKIRSTKLEDSAMYFCASSHDRFSGNTIYFGEGSWLTVV.

The CDR3 protein is CASSFGRSDNEKLFF. As DNA, the CDR3 is TGCGCCAGCAGCTTTGGGAGATCGGATAATGAAAAACTGTTTTTT. The rearrangement links TRBV5-1 to TRBJ1-4, with unresolved D. The CDR3 runs to 15 residues. V was pared by 2 bases and J by 4 bases, with 12 bases between. Germline CDR1 reads SGHRS; CDR2 reads YFSETQ.

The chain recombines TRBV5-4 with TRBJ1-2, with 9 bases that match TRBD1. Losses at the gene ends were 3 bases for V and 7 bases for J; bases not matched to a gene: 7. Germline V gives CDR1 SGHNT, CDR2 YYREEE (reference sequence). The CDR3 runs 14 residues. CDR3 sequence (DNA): TGTGCCAGCAGCTCCTTGGACAGGGGACGTGGCTACACCTTC. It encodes CASSSLDRGRGYTF.

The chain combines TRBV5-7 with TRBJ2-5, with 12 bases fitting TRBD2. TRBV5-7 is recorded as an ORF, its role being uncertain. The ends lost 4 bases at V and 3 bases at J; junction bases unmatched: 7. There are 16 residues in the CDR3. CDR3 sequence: CASSLLAGGGEETQYF. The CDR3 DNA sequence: TGTGCCAGCAGCCTACTAGCGGGGGGCGGGGAAGAGACCCAGTACTTC.